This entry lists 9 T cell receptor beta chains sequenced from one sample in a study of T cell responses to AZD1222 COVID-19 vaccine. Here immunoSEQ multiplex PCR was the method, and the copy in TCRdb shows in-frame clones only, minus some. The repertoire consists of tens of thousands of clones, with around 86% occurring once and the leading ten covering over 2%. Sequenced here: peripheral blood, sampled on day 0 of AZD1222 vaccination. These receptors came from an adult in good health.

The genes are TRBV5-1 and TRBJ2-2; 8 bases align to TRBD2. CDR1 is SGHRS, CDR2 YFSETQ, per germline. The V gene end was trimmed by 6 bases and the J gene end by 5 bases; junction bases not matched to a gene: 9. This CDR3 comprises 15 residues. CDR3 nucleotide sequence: TGCGCCAGCACCTCTCAACTAGCGGAGACCGGGGAGCTGTTTTTT. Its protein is CASTSQLAETGELFF.

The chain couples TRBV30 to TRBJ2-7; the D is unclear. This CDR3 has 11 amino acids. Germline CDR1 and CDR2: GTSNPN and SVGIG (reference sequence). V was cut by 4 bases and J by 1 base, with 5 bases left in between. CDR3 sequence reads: CAWTESYEQYF. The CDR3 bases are TGTGCCTGGACAGAGTCCTACGAGCAGTACTTC.

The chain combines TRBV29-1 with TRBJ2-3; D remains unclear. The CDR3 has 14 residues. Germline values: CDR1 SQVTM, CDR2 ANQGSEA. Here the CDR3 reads CNCEGRLRADTQYF. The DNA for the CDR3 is TGCAACTGCGAAGGGCGGCTAAGGGCAGATACGCAGTATTTT.

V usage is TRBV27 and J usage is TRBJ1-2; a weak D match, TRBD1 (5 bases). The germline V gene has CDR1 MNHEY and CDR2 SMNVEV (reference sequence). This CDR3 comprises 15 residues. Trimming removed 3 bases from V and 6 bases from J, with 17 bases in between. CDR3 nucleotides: TGTGCCAGCAGTTTGGAACCCATAGGGGCTAATGGCTACACCTTC. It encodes CASSLEPIGANGYTF.

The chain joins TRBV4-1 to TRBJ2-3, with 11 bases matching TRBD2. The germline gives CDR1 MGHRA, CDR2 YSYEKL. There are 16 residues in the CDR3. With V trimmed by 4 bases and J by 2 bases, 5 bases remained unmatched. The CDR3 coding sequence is TGCGCCAGCAGCCCTAGCGGGGGGTCATACACAGATACGCAGTATTTT. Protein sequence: CASSPSGGSYTDTQYF.

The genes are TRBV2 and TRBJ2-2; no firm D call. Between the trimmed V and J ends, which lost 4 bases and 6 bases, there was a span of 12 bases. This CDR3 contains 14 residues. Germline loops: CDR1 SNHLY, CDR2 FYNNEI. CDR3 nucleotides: TGTGCCAGCAGTGTTGTACAGTTGTCCGGGGAGCTGTTTTTT. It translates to CASSVVQLSGELFF. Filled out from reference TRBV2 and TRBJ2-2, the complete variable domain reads EPEVTQTPSHQVTQMGQEVILRCVPISNHLYFYWYRQILGQKVEFLVSFYNNEISEKSEIFDDQFSVERPDGSNFTLKIRSTKLEDSAMYFCASSVVQLSGELFFGEGSRLTVL.

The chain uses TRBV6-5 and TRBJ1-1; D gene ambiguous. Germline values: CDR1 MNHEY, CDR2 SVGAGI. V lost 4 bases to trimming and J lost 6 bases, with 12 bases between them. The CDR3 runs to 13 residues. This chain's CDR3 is CASSSRTVSEAFF. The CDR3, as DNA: TGTGCCAGCAGTTCCCGGACTGTGTCTGAAGCTTTCTTT.

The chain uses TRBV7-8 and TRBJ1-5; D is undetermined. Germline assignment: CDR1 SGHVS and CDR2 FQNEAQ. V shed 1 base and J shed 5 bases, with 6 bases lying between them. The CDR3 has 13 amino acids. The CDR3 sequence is CASSLGSYQPQHF. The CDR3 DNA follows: TGTGCCAGCAGCTTAGGCAGCTATCAGCCCCAGCATTTT.

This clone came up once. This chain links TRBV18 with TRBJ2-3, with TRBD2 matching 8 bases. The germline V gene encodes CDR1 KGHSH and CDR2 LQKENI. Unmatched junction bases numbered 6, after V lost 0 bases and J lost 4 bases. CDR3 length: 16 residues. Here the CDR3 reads CASSPPPGGASDTQYF. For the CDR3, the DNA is TGTGCCAGCTCACCACCCCCCGGGGGGGCGTCAGATACGCAGTATTTT. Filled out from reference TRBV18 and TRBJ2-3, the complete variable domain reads NAGVMQNPRHLVRRRGQEARLRCSPMKGHSHVYWYRQLPEEGLKFMVYLQKENIIDESGMPKERFSAEFPKEGPSILRIQQVVRGDSAAYFCASSPPPGGASDTQYFGPGTRLTVL.